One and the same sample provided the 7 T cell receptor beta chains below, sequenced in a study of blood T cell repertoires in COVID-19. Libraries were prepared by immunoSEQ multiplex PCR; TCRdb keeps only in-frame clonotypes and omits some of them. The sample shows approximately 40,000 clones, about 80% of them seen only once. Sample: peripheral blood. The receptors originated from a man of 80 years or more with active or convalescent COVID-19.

CDR3 sequence: CASSLLAGERQETQYF. The CDR3 DNA sequence: TGTGCCAGCAGCCTCCTAGCGGGAGAAAGGCAAGAGACCCAGTACTTC. The chain combines TRBV3-1 (or the pseudogene TRBV3-2) with TRBJ2-5, with 10 bases aligning to TRBD2. The V gene end was trimmed by 4 bases and the J gene end by 2 bases; junction bases not matched to a gene: 7. In germline, CDR1 is LGHDT, CDR2 YNNKEL (reference sequence). CDR3 length: 16 amino acids.

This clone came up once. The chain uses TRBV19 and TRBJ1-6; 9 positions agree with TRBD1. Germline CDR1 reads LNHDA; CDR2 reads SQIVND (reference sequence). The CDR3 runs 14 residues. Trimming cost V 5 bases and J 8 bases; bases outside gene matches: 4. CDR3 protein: CASSRDRVDSPLHF. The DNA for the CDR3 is TGTGCCAGTAGTCGGGACAGGGTGGATTCACCCCTCCACTTT.

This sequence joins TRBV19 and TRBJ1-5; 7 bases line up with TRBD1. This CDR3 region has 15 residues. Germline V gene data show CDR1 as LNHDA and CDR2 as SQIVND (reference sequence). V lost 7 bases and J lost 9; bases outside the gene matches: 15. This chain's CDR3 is CASTHEGQASRPQHF. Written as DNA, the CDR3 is TGTGCCAGTACTCACGAAGGACAGGCCTCACGGCCCCAGCATTTT. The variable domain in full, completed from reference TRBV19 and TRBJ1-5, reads DGGITQSPKYLFRKEGQNVTLSCEQNLNHDAMYWYRQDPGQGLRLIYYSQIVNDFQKGDIAEGYSVSREKKESFPLTVTSAQKNPTAFYLCASTHEGQASRPQHFGDGTRLSIL.

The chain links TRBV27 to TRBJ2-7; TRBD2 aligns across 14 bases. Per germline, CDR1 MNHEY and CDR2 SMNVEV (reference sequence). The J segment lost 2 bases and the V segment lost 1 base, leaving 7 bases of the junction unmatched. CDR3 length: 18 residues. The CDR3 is CASSLYGTSGSLAYEQYF. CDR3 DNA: TGTGCCAGCAGTTTATATGGGACTAGCGGGAGCTTGGCCTACGAGCAGTACTTC.

This chain's CDR3 is CASTQGLRETQYF. In nucleotides, the CDR3 is TGTGCCAGCACCCAGGGGCTTCGAGAGACCCAGTACTTC. The rearrangement uses TRBV2 and TRBJ2-5, with D perhaps TRBD1 (6 bases). Trimming left V 7 bases short and J 4 bases short, with 13 bases between. CDR3 length equals 13 residues. CDR1 is SNHLY, CDR2 FYNNEI, per germline.

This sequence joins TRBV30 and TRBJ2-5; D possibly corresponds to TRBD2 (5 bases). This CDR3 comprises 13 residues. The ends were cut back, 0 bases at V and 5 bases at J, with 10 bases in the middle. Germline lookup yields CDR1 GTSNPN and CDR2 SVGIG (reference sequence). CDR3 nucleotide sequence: TGTGCCTGGAGTGTGAAGGGAGCGGAGACCCAGTACTTC. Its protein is CAWSVKGAETQYF.

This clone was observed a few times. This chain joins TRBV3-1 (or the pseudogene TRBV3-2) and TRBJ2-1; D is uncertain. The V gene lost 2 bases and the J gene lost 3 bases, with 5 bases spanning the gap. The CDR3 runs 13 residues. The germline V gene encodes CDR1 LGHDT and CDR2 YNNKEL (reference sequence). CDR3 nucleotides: TGTGCCAGCAGCCAACAACACTACAATGAGCAGTTCTTC. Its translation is CASSQQHYNEQFF.